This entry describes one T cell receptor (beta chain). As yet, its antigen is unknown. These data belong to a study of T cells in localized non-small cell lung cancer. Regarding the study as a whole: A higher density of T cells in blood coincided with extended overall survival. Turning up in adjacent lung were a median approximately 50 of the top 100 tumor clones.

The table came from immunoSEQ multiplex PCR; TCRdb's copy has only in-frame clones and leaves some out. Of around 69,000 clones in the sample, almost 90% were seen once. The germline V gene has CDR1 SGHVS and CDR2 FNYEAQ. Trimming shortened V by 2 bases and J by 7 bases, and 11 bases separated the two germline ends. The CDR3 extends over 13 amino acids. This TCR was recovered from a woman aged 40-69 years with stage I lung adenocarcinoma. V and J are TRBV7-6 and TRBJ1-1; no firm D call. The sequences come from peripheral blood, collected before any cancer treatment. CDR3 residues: CASSLHEGNEAFF. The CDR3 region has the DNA TGTGCCAGCAGCTTACACGAAGGGAATGAAGCTTTCTTT.